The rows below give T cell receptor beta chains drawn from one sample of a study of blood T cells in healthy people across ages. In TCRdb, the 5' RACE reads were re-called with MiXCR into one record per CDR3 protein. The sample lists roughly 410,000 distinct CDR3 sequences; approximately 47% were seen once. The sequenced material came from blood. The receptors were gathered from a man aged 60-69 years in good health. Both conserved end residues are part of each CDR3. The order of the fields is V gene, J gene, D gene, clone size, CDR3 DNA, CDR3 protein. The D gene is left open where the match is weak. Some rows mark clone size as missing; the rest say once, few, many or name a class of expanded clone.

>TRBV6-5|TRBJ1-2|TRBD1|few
TGTGCCAGCAGCTCCGGACAGGCGAGGTGGGGCTACACCTTC
CASSSGQARWGYTF
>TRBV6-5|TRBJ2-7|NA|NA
TGTGCCAGCAGTTACTCCGGGACTGAGCAGTACTTC
CASSYSGTEQYF
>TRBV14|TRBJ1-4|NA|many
TGTGCCAGCAGCCTTAGACATAATGAAAAACTGTTTTTT
CASSLRHNEKLFF
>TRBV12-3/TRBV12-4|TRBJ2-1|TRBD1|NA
TGTGCCAGCAGTTTAATAGGACAGGGCATGAATGAGCAGTTCTTC
CASSLIGQGMNEQFF
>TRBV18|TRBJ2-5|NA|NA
TGTGCCAGCTCACCCCTGGGCAGAAACCAAGAGACCCAGTACTTC
CASSPLGRNQETQYF
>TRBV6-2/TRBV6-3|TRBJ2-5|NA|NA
TGTGCCAGCAGTCCGATGGGGGGACCAGGCAATGAGCAGTACTTC
CASSPMGGPGNEQYF
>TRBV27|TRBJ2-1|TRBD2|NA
TGTGCCAGCAGTTCCGCCGGGACTAGCGCCAACAATGAGCAGTTCTTC
CASSSAGTSANNEQFF
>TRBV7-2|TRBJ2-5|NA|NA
TGTGCCAGCAGCTCCGGTGCGGGGGCAAAAGAGACCCAGTACTTC
CASSSGAGAKETQYF
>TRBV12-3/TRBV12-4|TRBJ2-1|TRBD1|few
TGTGCCAGCAGTGCATTTTTACCGGGACAGGGCCCATTCAATGAGCAGTTCTTC
CASSAFLPGQGPFNEQFF
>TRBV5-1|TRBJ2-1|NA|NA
TGCGCCAGCATCCCGGGCAGGGGCTACAATGAGCAGTTCTTC
CASIPGRGYNEQFF
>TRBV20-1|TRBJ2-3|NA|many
TGCAGCGCCCGGCGGGGTTCAGATACGCAGTATTTT
CSARRGSDTQYF
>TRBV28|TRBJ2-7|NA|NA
TGTGCCAGCAGTTTCCCAGGGCCCTACGAGCAGTACTTC
CASSFPGPYEQYF
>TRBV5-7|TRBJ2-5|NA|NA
TGTGCCAGCAGCGGGGGGCGGGGGCCCCAAGAGACCCAGTACTTC
CASSGGRGPQETQYF
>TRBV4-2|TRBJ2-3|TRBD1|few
TGTGCCAGCTCAGGGGACAGAGGCACAGATACGCAGTATTTT
CASSGDRGTDTQYF
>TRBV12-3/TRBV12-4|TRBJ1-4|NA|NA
TGTGCCAGCAGTTCGGCCGGCAGAGCTAATGAAAAACTGTTTTTT
CASSSAGRANEKLFF
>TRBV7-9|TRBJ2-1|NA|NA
TGTGCCAGCAGCTTTAACATTAATGAGCAGTTCTTC
CASSFNINEQFF
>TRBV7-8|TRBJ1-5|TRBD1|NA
TGTGCCAGCAGCTTGGGTACAGGGGAATATCAGCCCCAGCATTTT
CASSLGTGEYQPQHF
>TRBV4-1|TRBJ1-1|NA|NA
TGCGCCAGCAGCCAAGGATCAATTATGAACACTGAAGCTTTCTTT
CASSQGSIMNTEAFF
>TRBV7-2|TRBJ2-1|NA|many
TGTGCCAGCAGCTTAGGGGGCGGACAGTACAATGAGCAGTTCTTC
CASSLGGGQYNEQFF
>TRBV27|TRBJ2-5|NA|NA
TGTGCCAGCGTGGGGGGGGCCAGGCAAGAGACCCAGTACTTC
CASVGGARQETQYF
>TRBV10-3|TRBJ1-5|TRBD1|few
TGTGCCACCCAGGGGGCCGGCAATCAGCCCCAGCATTTT
CATQGAGNQPQHF
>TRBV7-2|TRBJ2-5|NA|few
TGTGCCAGCAGCCCAGGGGCCCACCAAGAGACCCAGTACTTC
CASSPGAHQETQYF
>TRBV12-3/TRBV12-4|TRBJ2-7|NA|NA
TGTGCCAGCAGTTTCCAAGGTCCCACCTACGAGCAGTACTTC
CASSFQGPTYEQYF
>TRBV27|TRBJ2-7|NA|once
TGTGCCAGCAGTTCCCGGCCAGACAGGTCCTACGAGCAGTACTTC
CASSSRPDRSYEQYF
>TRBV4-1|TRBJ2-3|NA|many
TGCGCCAGCAGCCAAGAAACCCGGGGGCAGAAGAATACGCAGTATTTT
CASSQETRGQKNTQYF
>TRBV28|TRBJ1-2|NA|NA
TGTGCCAGCGACACGACAGGAAATAACTATGGCTACACCTTC
CASDTTGNNYGYTF
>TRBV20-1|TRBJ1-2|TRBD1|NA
TGCAGCCCCCCGGACAGGGGTCGTAACACCTTC
CSPPDRGRNTF
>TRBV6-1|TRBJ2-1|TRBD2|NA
TGTGCCAGCAGTGAGGGGGCGGGGGGGAAATACAATGAGCAGTTCTTC
CASSEGAGGKYNEQFF
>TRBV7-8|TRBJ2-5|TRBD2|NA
TGTGCCAGCAGGGCACTAGCGGGAGCCTCAGGGACCCAGTACTTC
CASRALAGASGTQYF
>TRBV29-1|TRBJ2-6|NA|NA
TGCAGCGTTGGGCAAGCCAACGTCCTGACTTTC
CSVGQANVLTF
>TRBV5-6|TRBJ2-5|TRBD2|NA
TGTGCCAGCAGCGAGGGGGCTAGCGGGGCCCTCCAAGAGACCCAGTACTTC
CASSEGASGALQETQYF
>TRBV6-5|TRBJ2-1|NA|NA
TGTGCCAGCAGCCAGCGGCGGGACGCTGAGCAGTTCTTC
CASSQRRDAEQFF
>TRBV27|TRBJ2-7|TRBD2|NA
TGTGCCAGCAGGAAGCGGGAGGGCCCTCACGAGCAGTACTTC
CASRKREGPHEQYF
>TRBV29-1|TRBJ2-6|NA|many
TGCAGCGTCCAAGGGGGGACCGGGGCCAACGTCCTGACTTTC
CSVQGGTGANVLTF
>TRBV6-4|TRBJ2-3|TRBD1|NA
TGTGCCAGCAGTGTCGGACAGGGGGCTACAGATACGCAGTATTTT
CASSVGQGATDTQYF
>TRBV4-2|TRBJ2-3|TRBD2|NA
TGTGCCAGCAGCCAGGATCGACTAGCGGGAGGGAGCACAGATACGCAGTATTTT
CASSQDRLAGGSTDTQYF
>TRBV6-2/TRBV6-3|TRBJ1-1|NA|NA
TGTGCCAGCAGTTACAGGAGTGAAGCTTTCTTT
CASSYRSEAFF
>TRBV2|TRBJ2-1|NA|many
TGTGCCACCGAGGAGGGGATTAACTACAATGAGCAGTTCTTC
CATEEGINYNEQFF
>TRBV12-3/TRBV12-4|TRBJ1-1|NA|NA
TGTGCCAGCAGCCGGGGCGGGGGAGAGGGTGAAGCTTTCTTT
CASSRGGGEGEAFF
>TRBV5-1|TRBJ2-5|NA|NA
TGCGCCAGCAGCCTAGAGATTATAGAGGAGACCCAGTACTTC
CASSLEIIEETQYF
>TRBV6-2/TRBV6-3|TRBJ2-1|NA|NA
TGTGCCAGCAGTGATGCCTTCTACAATGAGCAGTTCTTC
CASSDAFYNEQFF
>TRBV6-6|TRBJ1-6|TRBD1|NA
TGTGCCAGCAGGGGGATATCGGGACAGGGTTATAATTCACCCCTCCACTTT
CASRGISGQGYNSPLHF
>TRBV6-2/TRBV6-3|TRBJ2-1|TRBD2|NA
TGTGCCAGCAGCCAACCGGGACTAGCTTACAATGAGCAGTTCTTC
CASSQPGLAYNEQFF
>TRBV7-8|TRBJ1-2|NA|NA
TGTGCCAGCAGCTCTCGAGCGACAGCCACCCTATGGGGCTACACCTTC
CASSSRATATLWGYTF
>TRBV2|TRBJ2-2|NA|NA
TGTGCCAGCACCACAACCCTAGCGAACACCGGGGAGCTGTTTTTT
CASTTTLANTGELFF
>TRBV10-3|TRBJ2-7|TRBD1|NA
TGTGCCATCCGGGACAGTCCGCTCGAGCAGTACTTC
CAIRDSPLEQYF
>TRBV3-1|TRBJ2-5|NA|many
TGTGCCAGCAGCCAAGGTTCTCGCAGGAGGGAAGAGACCCAGTACTTC
CASSQGSRRREETQYF
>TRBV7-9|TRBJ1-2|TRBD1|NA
TGTGCCAGCAGCATCCGGACAGGGGTCGGCTACACCTTC
CASSIRTGVGYTF
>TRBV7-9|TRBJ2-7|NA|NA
TGTGCCAGCAGCTTAGCCTTACCCATCGGAGAGCAGTACTTC
CASSLALPIGEQYF
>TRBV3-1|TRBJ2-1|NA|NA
TGTGCCAGCAGCCAAGGGCTTAGCGGTGAGCAGTTCTTC
CASSQGLSGEQFF
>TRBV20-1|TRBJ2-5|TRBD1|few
TGCAGTGCTCCGAAGGGGGCCGCAGAGACCCAGTACTTC
CSAPKGAAETQYF
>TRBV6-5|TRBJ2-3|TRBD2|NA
TGTGCCAGCAATTACCTTAGCGGGGGCACAGATACGCAGTATTTT
CASNYLSGGTDTQYF
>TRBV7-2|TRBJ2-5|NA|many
TGTGCCAGCAGCTCCTCCAGCCCCAGGCCCACACAAGAGACCCAGTACTTC
CASSSSSPRPTQETQYF
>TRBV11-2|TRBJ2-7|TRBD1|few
TGTGCCAGCAGCTTAGTGGGACAGGGCGACGAGCAGTACTTC
CASSLVGQGDEQYF
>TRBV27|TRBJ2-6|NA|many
TGTGCCAGCAGTTTAGCCTCTGGGGCCAACGTCCTGACTTTC
CASSLASGANVLTF
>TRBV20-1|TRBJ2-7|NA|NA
TGCAGTGCCCCAAGGGGCGGCAAGCGCGACGAGCAGTACTTC
CSAPRGGKRDEQYF
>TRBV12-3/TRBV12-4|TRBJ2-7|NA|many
TGTGCCAGCAGTTTGGGGCAGGGCCCTACCTACGAGCAGTACTTC
CASSLGQGPTYEQYF
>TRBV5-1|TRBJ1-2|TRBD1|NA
TGCGCCAGCAGCGCTGGGACAGTTCTTAACTATGGCTACACCTTC
CASSAGTVLNYGYTF
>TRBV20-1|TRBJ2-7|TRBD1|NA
TGCAGTGCTAGCCCCGGACAGGCGCCGACCTACGAGCAGTACTTC
CSASPGQAPTYEQYF